This T cell receptor (beta chain) was captured by sequencing in a study of blood T cell repertoires in COVID-19. Study overall: Nucleic acid was either cDNA or gDNA, and it came from T cells, B-cell-depleted T cells, or PBMCs.

Clones were sequenced by immunoSEQ multiplex PCR, and TCRdb holds only the in-frame ones, with some missing. Of about 70,000 clones in the sample, over 75% were seen once. Sequenced: peripheral blood. The receptor comes from a man aged 45-60 years with acute or convalescent COVID-19.

The CDR3 spells CASSQTGTGGEKLFF. CDR3 nucleotides: TGTGCCAGCAGCCAAACCGGGACAGGGGGAGAAAAACTGTTTTTT. The genes are TRBV7-2 and TRBJ1-4, with TRBD1 identical over 11 bases. This CDR3 has 15 amino acids. Germline lookup yields CDR1 SGHTA and CDR2 FQGNSA. Losses at the gene ends were 5 bases for V and 8 bases for J; bases not matched to a gene: 7.